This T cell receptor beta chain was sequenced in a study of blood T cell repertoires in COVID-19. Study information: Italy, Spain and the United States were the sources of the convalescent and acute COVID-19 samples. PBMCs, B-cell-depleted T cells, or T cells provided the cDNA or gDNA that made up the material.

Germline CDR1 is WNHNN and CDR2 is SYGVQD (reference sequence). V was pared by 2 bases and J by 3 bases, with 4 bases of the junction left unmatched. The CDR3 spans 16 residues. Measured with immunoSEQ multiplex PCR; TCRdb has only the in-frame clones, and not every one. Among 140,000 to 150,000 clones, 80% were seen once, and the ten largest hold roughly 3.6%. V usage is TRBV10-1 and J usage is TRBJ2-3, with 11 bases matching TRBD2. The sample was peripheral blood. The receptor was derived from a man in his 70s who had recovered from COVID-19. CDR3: CASSETSGSLTDTQYF. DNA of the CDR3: TGCGCCAGCAGTGAGACTAGCGGGAGTCTAACAGATACGCAGTATTTT.